The sequence of this TCR beta chain was determined in a study of shared clonotypes between healthy human individuals. Study in general: There were three CD4 naive, three CD4 memory, two CD8 naive and one CD8 memory plates per donor.

Study-level points and caveats: All-four-donor shared clonotypes had higher generation probabilities than non-shared clonotypes did.

Between the trimmed V and J ends, which lost 7 bases and 6 bases, there was a span of 32 bases. The CDR3 has 19 amino acids. Germline V gives CDR1 SGHRS, CDR2 YFSETQ. Concerning this clone itself: No antigen is known for it.

The authors split each subset's genomic DNA evenly across several immunoSEQ plates. Method: immunoSEQ multiplex PCR; TCRdb's copy keeps in-frame clones and lacks some. There are 2 million to 2.5 million clones in the sample; 85% to 95% occur only once, and about 0.36% lies in the top ten. The source of this sequence is a man between 18 and 35 years old in good health. Some clones in this sample may be carry-over from other donors' samples. The sequencing input was naive CD4+ T cells from PBMCs. Described subset: CD45RA+ positively selected. The chain links TRBV5-1 to TRBJ2-1; weak D call: TRBD2 (6 bases). The CDR3 DNA sequence: TGCGCCAGCGGCAGGCGTCCAGTGGGCGGGGAATCGCGGGGCAATGAGCAGTTCTTC. Its protein is CASGRRPVGGESRGNEQFF.